Listed here is a single TCR beta chain. Trimming removed 1 base from V and 3 bases from J, with 19 bases in between. CDR3 length equals 18 residues. From germline, CDR1 is LGHDT and CDR2 YNNKEL (reference sequence). In the authors' workflow: It was from reference gene primer amplification that nucleated cell counts were estimated. Using immunoSEQ multiplex PCR, the repertoire was profiled, and TCRdb retains in-frame clones only, with some absent. D and trimming were read from the DNA, whereas the V and J calls and clone size are those reported in that table. Here the sample spans over 200,000 clones, around four fifths being singletons. The data were taken from a study of blood T cell repertoires in COVID-19. Looking at the study overall: Nucleic acid was either cDNA or gDNA, and it came from T cells, B-cell-depleted T cells, or PBMCs.

This clonotype was sampled from an elderly man with acute or convalescent COVID-19. The chain uses TRBV3-1 (or the pseudogene TRBV3-2) and TRBJ1-3; no clear D gene. The source material was peripheral blood. CDR3 sequence: CASSQVRTVPRHGNTIYF. CDR3 nucleotide sequence: TGTGCCAGCAGCCAAGTACGAACAGTCCCCCGCCATGGAAACACCATATATTTT.